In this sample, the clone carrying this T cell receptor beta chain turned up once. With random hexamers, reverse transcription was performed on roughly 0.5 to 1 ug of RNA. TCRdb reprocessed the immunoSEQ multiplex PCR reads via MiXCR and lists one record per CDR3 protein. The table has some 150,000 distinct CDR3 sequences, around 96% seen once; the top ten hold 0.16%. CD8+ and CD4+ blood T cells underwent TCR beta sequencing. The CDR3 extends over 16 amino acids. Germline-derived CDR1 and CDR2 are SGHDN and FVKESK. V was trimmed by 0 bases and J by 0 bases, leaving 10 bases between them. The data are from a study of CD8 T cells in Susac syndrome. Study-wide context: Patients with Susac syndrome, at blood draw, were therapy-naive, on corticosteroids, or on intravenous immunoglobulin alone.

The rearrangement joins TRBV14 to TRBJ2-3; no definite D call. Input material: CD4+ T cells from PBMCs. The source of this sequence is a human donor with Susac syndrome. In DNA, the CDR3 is TGTGCCAGCAGCCAAGATTCGGGTTTTAGCACAGATACGCAGTATTTT. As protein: CASSQDSGFSTDTQYF.